The clone carrying this TCR beta chain showed up just a few times. As yet, its antigen is unknown. The data were obtained in a study of response to subunit inactivated influenza vaccine. Overall study findings and caveats: Each seasonal influenza vaccination, the authors suggested, recruits few new T cells.

One entry per CDR3 protein results from TCRdb running MiXCR on the RT-PCR reads. The sample has a few hundred thousand distinct CDR3 sequences; approximately 15% are singletons. This CDR3 is 14 amino acids long. Trimming left V 0 bases short and J 3 bases short, with 9 bases between. The germline gives CDR1 SGHRS, CDR2 YFSETQ. The specimen comprised PBMCs from blood, sampled approximately 12 days after vaccination. The chain couples TRBV5-1 to TRBJ2-5; D is uncertain. This clonotype was obtained from a man in his fifties who received an inactivated influenza vaccine. The DNA of the CDR3 is TGCGCCAGCAGCTTGGTCTTTGGTGAAGAGACCCAGTACTTC. Residues: CASSLVFGEETQYF.